This T cell receptor beta chain was sequenced for a study of T cell repertoires in cytomegalovirus infection (dated by TCRdb to the late 2010s). For context, the study as a whole: Recently identified HLA-C-restricted CMV epitopes, whose presentation resists viral immunomodulation, were targeted by peptide stimulations together with well-studied HLA-B-restricted epitopes. Donor HLA type was relevant to the analysis, as public TCR beta signatures indicated carriage of CMV infection together with the matching HLA type. What the authors observed across the whole study: In the ex vivo response, HLA-C-restricted CMV-specific TCR beta clonotypes were dominant, and in two of eight donors the single most frequent clonotype came from this HLA-C-restricted group. In both this cohort and an independent roughly 330-donor cohort, the cumulative frequency of public TCR beta family members distinguished carriers of CMV infection plus the relevant HLA type.

From its cysteine to its phenylalanine, the CDR3 spans 12 amino acids. The entry retains the CDR3 DNA only, 36 bases that are in frame from base 1. In the germline V gene, CDR1 corresponds to SGHTA and CDR2 to FQGNSA. Trimming removed 5 bases from V and 5 bases from J, leaving 9 bases between the germline ends. The treatment or condition label of this sample denotes: in vitro stimulation with specific CMV peptide epitopes to enrich CMV-specific T cells. As concerns this clonotype: The target of this receptor is not known. No much larger clonotype is one base removed from it; base qualities were not supplied.

TCRdb lists the instrument as Illumina HiSeq 1500. TCRdb passed the public sequencing reads through fastp at Q25 and MiXCR, retaining productive beta sequences. Under each unique CDR3 protein, matching rows form one entry showing the most common genes and DNA. A total of about 470,000 distinct CDR3 sequences appear in this sample, roughly 46% of them only once. The ten largest clones add up to about 41% of the sample. Source: cultured PBMCs, taken from culture after CMV antigen stimulation. The source of this sequence is a human donor in good health (CMV status not recorded). Some clones in this sample may be carry-over from other donors' samples. This chain is built from TRBV7-2 and TRBJ2-5; TRBD2 might be the D gene, on 5 matching bases. The CDR3 corresponds to CASSRGWETQYF. The DNA is TGTGCCAGCAGCCGAGGGTGGGAGACCCAGTACTTC.